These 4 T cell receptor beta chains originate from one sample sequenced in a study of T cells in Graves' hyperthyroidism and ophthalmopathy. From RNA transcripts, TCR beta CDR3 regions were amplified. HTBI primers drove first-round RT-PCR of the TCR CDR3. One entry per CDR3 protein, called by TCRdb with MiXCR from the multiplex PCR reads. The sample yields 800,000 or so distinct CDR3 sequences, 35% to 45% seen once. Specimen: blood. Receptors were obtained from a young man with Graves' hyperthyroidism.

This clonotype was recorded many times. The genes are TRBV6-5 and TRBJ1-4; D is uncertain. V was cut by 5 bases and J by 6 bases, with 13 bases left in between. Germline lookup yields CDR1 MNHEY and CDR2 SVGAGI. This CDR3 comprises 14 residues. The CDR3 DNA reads TGTGCCAGCAGTATCACCCAGGAGGATGAAAAACTGTTTTTT. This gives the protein CASSITQEDEKLFF.

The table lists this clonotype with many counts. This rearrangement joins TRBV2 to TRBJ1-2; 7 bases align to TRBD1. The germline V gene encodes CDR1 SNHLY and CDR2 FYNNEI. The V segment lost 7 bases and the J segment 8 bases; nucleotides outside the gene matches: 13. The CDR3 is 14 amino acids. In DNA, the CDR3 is TGTGCCAGCACCTCCCAAGGACAGGCCCGCGGCTACACCTTC. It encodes CASTSQGQARGYTF.

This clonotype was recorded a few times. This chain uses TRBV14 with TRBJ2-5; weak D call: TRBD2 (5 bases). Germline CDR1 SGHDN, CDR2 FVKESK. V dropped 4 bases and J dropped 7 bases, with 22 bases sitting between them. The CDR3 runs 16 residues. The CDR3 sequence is CASSLKQAAGGGTQYF. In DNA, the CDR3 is TGTGCCAGCAGCCTAAAGCAGGCGGCAGGTGGAGGGACCCAGTACTTC.

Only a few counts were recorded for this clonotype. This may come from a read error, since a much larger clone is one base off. The CDR3 spells CAGSDENTGVTEAFF. In DNA form, the CDR3 reads TGTGCCGGCAGCGACGAGAACACAGGGGTCACTGAAGCTTTCTTT. The chain joins TRBV7-8 to TRBJ1-1; 7 bases are a match to TRBD1. The CDR3 is 15 residues long. From germline, CDR1 is SGHVS and CDR2 FQNEAQ.